This T cell receptor beta chain was sequenced in a study of shared clonotypes between healthy human individuals. Here immunoSEQ multiplex PCR was the method, and the copy in TCRdb shows in-frame clones only, minus some. Here the sample spans some 2,500,000 clones, roughly 92% being singletons. General study points: Generally, estimated richness proved larger in naive subsets than it did in memory subsets. Sequencing depth was expected to influence donor clonotype sharing.

With regard to this clone: The target antigen is unknown.

CDR1 SGHVS and CDR2 FQNEAQ come from the germline V gene. Trimming took 1 base from V and 4 from J; bases not matched to a gene: 5. The CDR3 runs to 16 residues. This TCR derives from a man between 18 and 35 years old in good health. Some clones in this sample may be carry-over from other donors' samples. The rearrangement links TRBV7-8 to TRBJ2-1; 9 bases fit TRBD2. Sequenced sample: naive CD4+ T cells from PBMCs. Subset meaning: CD45RA+ positively selected. DNA of the CDR3: TGTGCCAGCAGCTTAGAGGCGGGAGGGGTTTACAATGAGCAGTTCTTC. As protein: CASSLEAGGVYNEQFF.